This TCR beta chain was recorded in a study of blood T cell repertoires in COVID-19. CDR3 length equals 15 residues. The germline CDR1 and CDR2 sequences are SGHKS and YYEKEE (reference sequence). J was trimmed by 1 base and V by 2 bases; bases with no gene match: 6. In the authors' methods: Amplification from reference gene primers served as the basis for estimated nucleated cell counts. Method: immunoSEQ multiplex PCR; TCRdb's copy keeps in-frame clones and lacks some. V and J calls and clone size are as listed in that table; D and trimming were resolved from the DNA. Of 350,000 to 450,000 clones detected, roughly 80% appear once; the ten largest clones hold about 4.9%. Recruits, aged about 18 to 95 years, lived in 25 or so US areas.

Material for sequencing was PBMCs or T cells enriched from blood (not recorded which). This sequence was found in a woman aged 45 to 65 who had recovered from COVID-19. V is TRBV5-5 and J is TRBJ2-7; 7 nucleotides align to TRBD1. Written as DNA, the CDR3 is TGTGCCAGCAGCTTAACACAGGGGACATCCTACGAGCAGTACTTC. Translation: CASSLTQGTSYEQYF.